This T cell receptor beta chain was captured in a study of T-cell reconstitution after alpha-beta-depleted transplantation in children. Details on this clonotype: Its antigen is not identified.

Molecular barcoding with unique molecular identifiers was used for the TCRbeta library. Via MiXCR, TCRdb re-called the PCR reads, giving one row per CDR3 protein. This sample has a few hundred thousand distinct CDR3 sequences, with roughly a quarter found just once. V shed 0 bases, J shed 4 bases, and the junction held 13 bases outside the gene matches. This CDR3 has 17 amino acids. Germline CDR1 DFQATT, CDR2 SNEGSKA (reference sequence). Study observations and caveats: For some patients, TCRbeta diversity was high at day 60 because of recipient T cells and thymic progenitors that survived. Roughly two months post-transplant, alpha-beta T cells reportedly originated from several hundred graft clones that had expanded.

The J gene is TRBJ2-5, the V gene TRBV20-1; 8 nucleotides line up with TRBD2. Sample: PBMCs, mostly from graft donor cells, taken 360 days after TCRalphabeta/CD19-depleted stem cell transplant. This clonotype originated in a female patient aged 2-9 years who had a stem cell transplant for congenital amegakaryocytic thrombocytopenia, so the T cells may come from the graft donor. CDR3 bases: TGCAGTGCTAGAGACTGGACAACGGGGGGGCCGGGAGAGACCCAGTACTTC. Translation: CSARDWTTGGPGETQYF.